These T cell receptor beta chains were read from a single sample in a study of blood T cell repertoires in COVID-19. Clones were sequenced by immunoSEQ multiplex PCR, and TCRdb holds only the in-frame ones, with some missing. Of roughly 70,000 clones listed, over 75% are singletons. Material: peripheral blood. The receptor source for this set is a human donor in a cohort sampled during active COVID-19. Each CDR3 is given with its conserved first and last residue. Each record gives: V gene, D gene, J gene, clone size, CDR3 protein, CDR3 DNA. The D gene is left open where the match is weak. Expanded clones are given a class, and other clones once, few, many or no size at all.

v_call: TRBV7-9
d_call: NA
j_call: TRBJ1-1
clone_size: medium-sized
cdr3_aa: CASSSLRGNTEAFF
cdr3_nt: TGTGCCAGCAGCTCCCTGCGGGGGAACACTGAAGCTTTCTTT

v_call: TRBV18
d_call: NA
j_call: TRBJ2-1
clone_size: NA
cdr3_aa: CASSPGGNYNEQFF
cdr3_nt: TGTGCCAGCTCACCCGGCGGGAACTACAATGAGCAGTTCTTC

v_call: TRBV7-8
d_call: NA
j_call: TRBJ1-6
clone_size: NA
cdr3_aa: CASSLAGAVSSPLHF
cdr3_nt: TGTGCCAGCAGCTTAGCGGGGGCGGTAAGCTCACCCCTCCACTTT

v_call: TRBV20-1
d_call: NA
j_call: TRBJ2-1
clone_size: once
cdr3_aa: CSASVGGYNEQFF
cdr3_nt: TGCAGTGCTAGTGTGGGGGGATACAATGAGCAGTTCTTC

v_call: TRBV28
d_call: TRBD2
j_call: TRBJ2-7
clone_size: NA
cdr3_aa: CASRPPGLAGDYEQYF
cdr3_nt: TGTGCCAGCAGACCTCCGGGACTAGCGGGAGACTACGAGCAGTACTTC

v_call: TRBV18
d_call: TRBD2
j_call: TRBJ2-2
clone_size: NA
cdr3_aa: CASSQGLAADSGELFF
cdr3_nt: TGTGCCAGCTCCCAAGGACTAGCGGCCGACTCCGGGGAGCTGTTTTTT

v_call: TRBV4-2
d_call: TRBD1
j_call: TRBJ2-7
clone_size: few
cdr3_aa: CASSQAGQGIYEQYF
cdr3_nt: TGTGCCAGCAGCCAAGCGGGACAGGGTATCTACGAGCAGTACTTC

v_call: TRBV7-2
d_call: NA
j_call: TRBJ2-1
clone_size: NA
cdr3_aa: CASSGAGQGEQFF
cdr3_nt: TGTGCCAGCAGCGGGGCAGGCCAGGGGGAGCAGTTCTTC

v_call: TRBV19
d_call: TRBD1
j_call: TRBJ2-7
clone_size: NA
cdr3_aa: CASSIMDRGYEQYF
cdr3_nt: TGTGCCAGTAGTATCATGGACAGGGGCTACGAGCAGTACTTC

v_call: TRBV6-2/TRBV6-3
d_call: NA
j_call: TRBJ1-2
clone_size: NA
cdr3_aa: CASSYRNSNYGYTF
cdr3_nt: TGTGCCAGCAGTTACAGAAACTCTAACTATGGCTACACCTTC

v_call: TRBV15
d_call: TRBD2
j_call: TRBJ2-3
clone_size: once
cdr3_aa: CATSRVGAGGGGRTQYF
cdr3_nt: TGTGCCACCAGCAGAGTAGGAGCGGGAGGGGGTGGGCGTACGCAGTATTTT

v_call: TRBV15
d_call: NA
j_call: TRBJ1-5
clone_size: few
cdr3_aa: CATSRDRVSQHF
cdr3_nt: TGTGCCACCAGCAGAGATCGGGTATCCCAGCATTTT

v_call: TRBV5-5
d_call: NA
j_call: TRBJ1-6
clone_size: NA
cdr3_aa: CASSLRGRDHNSPLHF
cdr3_nt: TGTGCCAGCAGCTTGAGGGGAAGAGACCATAATTCACCCCTCCACTTT

v_call: TRBV19
d_call: TRBD1
j_call: TRBJ1-2
clone_size: NA
cdr3_aa: CASTRQGFYGYTF
cdr3_nt: TGTGCCAGTACCCGACAGGGGTTCTATGGCTACACCTTC

v_call: TRBV28
d_call: TRBD1
j_call: TRBJ1-6
clone_size: NA
cdr3_aa: CASSRTGSPLHF
cdr3_nt: TGTGCCAGCAGTCGGACAGGTTCACCCCTCCACTTT

v_call: TRBV6-6
d_call: NA
j_call: TRBJ1-5
clone_size: NA
cdr3_aa: CASSYGPQSNQPQHF
cdr3_nt: TGTGCCAGCAGTTACGGCCCGCAGAGCAATCAGCCCCAGCATTTT

v_call: TRBV7-9
d_call: TRBD1
j_call: TRBJ2-7
clone_size: NA
cdr3_aa: CASSWDSPYEQYF
cdr3_nt: TGTGCCAGCAGCTGGGACAGCCCCTACGAGCAGTACTTC

v_call: TRBV6-1
d_call: NA
j_call: TRBJ1-5
clone_size: NA
cdr3_aa: CASSERIGDGTSQHF
cdr3_nt: TGTGCCAGCAGTGAACGGATCGGAGACGGCACGTCCCAGCATTTT

v_call: TRBV3-1/TRBV3-2
d_call: NA
j_call: TRBJ2-7
clone_size: NA
cdr3_aa: CASSHVVQGNYEQYF
cdr3_nt: TGTGCCAGCAGCCACGTCGTCCAGGGTAACTACGAGCAGTACTTC

v_call: TRBV9
d_call: NA
j_call: TRBJ1-2
clone_size: few
cdr3_aa: CASSVEYRDGYTF
cdr3_nt: TGTGCCAGCAGCGTAGAATATCGGGATGGCTACACCTTC

v_call: TRBV5-4
d_call: NA
j_call: TRBJ1-1
clone_size: once
cdr3_aa: CATLGGNTEAFF
cdr3_nt: TGTGCCACCCTGGGAGGGAACACTGAAGCTTTCTTT

v_call: TRBV7-9
d_call: NA
j_call: TRBJ2-7
clone_size: NA
cdr3_aa: CASSLAGESLHEQYF
cdr3_nt: TGTGCCAGCAGCTTAGCGGGAGAAAGTTTGCACGAGCAGTACTTC

v_call: TRBV9
d_call: TRBD2
j_call: TRBJ2-5
clone_size: NA
cdr3_aa: CASSVGLTSDDQETQYF
cdr3_nt: TGTGCCAGCAGCGTAGGTCTGACTAGCGACGATCAAGAGACCCAGTACTTC

v_call: TRBV19
d_call: TRBD1
j_call: TRBJ2-6
clone_size: NA
cdr3_aa: CASSTSLGTGGQSGANVLTF
cdr3_nt: TGTGCCAGTAGTACCAGCCTCGGGACAGGGGGCCAGTCTGGGGCCAACGTCCTGACTTTC

v_call: TRBV5-5
d_call: TRBD1
j_call: TRBJ2-7
clone_size: NA
cdr3_aa: CASSHSQGAGQGSYEQYF
cdr3_nt: TGTGCCAGCAGCCATAGCCAGGGGGCGGGACAGGGGTCCTACGAGCAGTACTTC

v_call: TRBV14
d_call: NA
j_call: TRBJ1-2
clone_size: NA
cdr3_aa: CASSQDVSARGGYTF
cdr3_nt: TGTGCCAGCAGCCAAGACGTCTCGGCCAGGGGTGGCTACACCTTC

v_call: TRBV10-3
d_call: NA
j_call: TRBJ1-1
clone_size: NA
cdr3_aa: CAISDGRGLMNTEAFF
cdr3_nt: TGTGCCATCAGTGACGGCAGGGGACTAATGAACACTGAAGCTTTCTTT

v_call: TRBV7-2
d_call: TRBD2
j_call: TRBJ2-1
clone_size: NA
cdr3_aa: CASRAGGSYLYNEQFF
cdr3_nt: TGTGCCAGCCGGGCGGGAGGGTCCTACCTTTACAATGAGCAGTTCTTC

v_call: TRBV7-2
d_call: TRBD1
j_call: TRBJ1-1
clone_size: NA
cdr3_aa: CASLDRGRGAFF
cdr3_nt: TGTGCCAGCTTGGACAGGGGAAGAGGAGCTTTCTTT

v_call: TRBV7-8
d_call: NA
j_call: TRBJ2-7
clone_size: NA
cdr3_aa: CASSLGQGGEQYF
cdr3_nt: TGTGCCAGCAGCTTAGGACAGGGAGGCGAGCAGTACTTC

v_call: TRBV7-9
d_call: NA
j_call: TRBJ1-6
clone_size: NA
cdr3_aa: CASSLGAGSPLHF
cdr3_nt: TGTGCCAGCAGCTTGGGGGCGGGTTCACCCCTCCACTTT

v_call: TRBV7-9
d_call: NA
j_call: TRBJ2-7
clone_size: NA
cdr3_aa: CASSSSIERTYEQYF
cdr3_nt: TGTGCCAGCAGCTCAAGTATAGAGAGGACCTACGAGCAGTACTTC

v_call: TRBV5-4
d_call: NA
j_call: TRBJ1-4
clone_size: once
cdr3_aa: CASSKTQGLGGNEKLFF
cdr3_nt: TGTGCCAGCAGCAAGACCCAGGGGCTCGGAGGTAATGAAAAACTGTTTTTT

v_call: TRBV5-6
d_call: TRBD1
j_call: TRBJ1-3
clone_size: NA
cdr3_aa: CASSFLFQGADGNTIYF
cdr3_nt: TGTGCCAGCAGCTTCCTCTTTCAGGGGGCTGATGGAAACACCATATATTTT

v_call: TRBV5-5
d_call: TRBD1
j_call: TRBJ2-5
clone_size: NA
cdr3_aa: CASSTGQGKETQYF
cdr3_nt: TGTGCCAGCAGCACGGGACAGGGAAAAGAGACCCAGTACTTC

v_call: TRBV6-4
d_call: NA
j_call: TRBJ2-1
clone_size: NA
cdr3_aa: CASSLDSLGEQFF
cdr3_nt: TGTGCCAGCAGTTTGGACTCCCTGGGCGAGCAGTTCTTC

v_call: TRBV4-3
d_call: NA
j_call: TRBJ2-7
clone_size: few
cdr3_aa: CASSKGPVTYEQYF
cdr3_nt: TGCGCCAGCAGCAAGGGGCCAGTAACCTACGAGCAGTACTTC

v_call: TRBV7-9
d_call: TRBD1
j_call: TRBJ2-1
clone_size: NA
cdr3_aa: CASRRTTGGSYNEQFF
cdr3_nt: TGTGCCAGCAGAAGAACGACAGGGGGGTCCTACAATGAGCAGTTCTTC

v_call: TRBV28
d_call: TRBD2
j_call: TRBJ2-7
clone_size: NA
cdr3_aa: CASMPAGGPTEQYF
cdr3_nt: TGTGCCAGCATGCCGGCGGGAGGCCCCACCGAGCAGTACTTC